The 20 T cell receptor beta chains below come from one sample, sequenced in a study of monozygotic twins with inflammatory bowel disease. TCRdb reprocessed the 5' RACE reads, keeping one entry per CDR3 protein, no DNA. Its table lists about 440,000 distinct CDR3 sequences. Sequenced input: blood. The receptors derive from a human donor with ulcerative colitis or Crohn's disease, or a healthy co-twin of an affected twin (not recorded which).

CDR3 region: CAIRGQNYGYTF. The chain has TRBV10-3 and TRBJ1-2; lacking DNA, the TRBD1 call made by TCRdb goes unchecked. The CDR3 spans 12 residues. Germline lookup yields CDR1 ENHRY and CDR2 SYGVKD.

J is TRBJ2-7 and V is TRBV4-1; TCRdb indicates TRBD1, and absent DNA this call remains unverified. Looked up from germline, CDR1 is MGHRA and CDR2 is YSYEKL. The CDR3 is made up of 12 amino acids. The CDR3 loop is CASSRPGPWQYF.

The chain recombines TRBV5-1 with TRBJ1-1; TCRdb indicates TRBD1, and absent DNA this call remains unverified. There are 13 residues in the CDR3. CDR1 SGHRS and CDR2 YFSETQ come from the germline V gene. CDR3 in amino acids: CASSLEPGEGAFF.

The chain links TRBV27 to TRBJ2-7; checking the TCRdb D call of TRBD2 is not possible without DNA. CDR1 MNHEY and CDR2 SMNVEV come from the germline V gene (reference sequence). The CDR3 contains 14 residues. CDR3 residues: CAIKSGSHSYEQYF.

The V and J genes are TRBV12-3 or TRBV12-4 and TRBJ1-4; TCRdb indicates TRBD1, and absent DNA this call remains unverified. The CDR3 runs 11 residues. The CDR3 sequence: CASGDSRKLFF.

This chain joins TRBV5-1 and TRBJ2-2; with no DNA, the TCRdb D assignment of TRBD1 cannot be verified. CDR3 length: 14 amino acids. Germline V gives CDR1 SGHRS, CDR2 YFSETQ. This CDR3 reads CASKQGASTGELFF.

This CDR3 is CASSLDRTETQYF. This chain uses TRBV5-8 with TRBJ2-5; the D gene TCRdb calls, TRBD1, cannot be checked with no DNA. Germline V gives CDR1 SGHTS, CDR2 YDEGEE. This CDR3 has 13 amino acids. The full variable domain, in which reference TRBV5-8 and TRBJ2-5 provide the parts outside the CDR3, is EAGVTQSPTHLIKTRGQQATLRCSPISGHTSVYWYQQALGLGLQFLLWYDEGEERNRGNFPPRFSGRQFPNYSSELNVNALELEDSALYLCASSLDRTETQYFGPGTRLLVL.

The chain employs TRBV20-1 and TRBJ2-1. Per germline, CDR1 DFQATT and CDR2 SNEGSKA (reference sequence). The CDR3 is 14 residues long. This chain's CDR3 is CSATDGKYNGEQFF.

The CDR3 sequence: CASSLLYGDRDNEQFF. The V call is TRBV4-3, the J call TRBJ2-1; TCRdb returns TRBD1, unconfirmable since there is no DNA. The V gene's germline CDR1 is LGHNA and CDR2 YSLEER. The CDR3 consists of 16 residues.

V is TRBV5-1 and J is TRBJ2-3; checking the TCRdb D call of TRBD1 is not possible without DNA. Germline V CDR1 and CDR2: SGHRS, YFSETQ. CDR3 length: 16 residues. This CDR3 reads CASSPRTGGATDTQYF.

CDR3 protein: CASSFTQQARPRGDTGELFF. The chain carries TRBV27 and TRBJ2-2; with no DNA, the TCRdb D assignment of TRBD1 cannot be verified. The germline gives CDR1 MNHEY, CDR2 SMNVEV (reference sequence). The CDR3 runs 20 residues.

V and J are TRBV20-1 and TRBJ2-1; TCRdb proposes TRBD1, but this gene call is untestable without DNA. The germline V gene encodes CDR1 DFQATT and CDR2 SNEGSKA (reference sequence). This CDR3 region has 14 residues. CDR3: CSAGGGKGNNEQFF.

The rearrangement joins TRBV5-1 to TRBJ2-6. The V gene's germline CDR1 is SGHRS and CDR2 YFSETQ. CDR3 length: 18 residues. CDR3 sequence: CASSLESGRNSGANVLTF.

The chain couples TRBV24-1 to TRBJ1-1. CDR3 length: 13 amino acids. CDR1 and CDR2 from the germline V gene are KGHDR and SFDVKD. The CDR3 sequence is CATSGVRNTEAFF.

V and J are TRBV5-1 and TRBJ1-2. The CDR3 consists of 13 residues. Germline-derived CDR1 and CDR2 are SGHRS and YFSETQ. The CDR3 loop reads CASSPEGSYGYTF.

The genes are TRBV7-2 and TRBJ1-3. The CDR3 extends over 16 amino acids. Germline lookup yields CDR1 SGHTA and CDR2 FQGNSA. CDR3 in amino acids: CASSLGSAASGNTIYF.

The rearrangement uses TRBV6-6 and TRBJ1-1. This CDR3 is 12 amino acids long. Per germline, CDR1 MNHNY and CDR2 SVGAGI (reference sequence). The CDR3 protein is CASKAVTTEAFF.

The J gene is TRBJ1-1, the V gene TRBV7-8. Per the germline V gene, CDR1 is SGHVS and CDR2 is FQNEAQ. This CDR3 contains 14 residues. CDR3 loop: CASSQFELGVAAFF.

The chain is built from TRBV3-1 and TRBJ2-1; TCRdb's assignment of TRBD1 cannot be checked, as there is no DNA. This CDR3 region has 17 residues. Germline CDR1 LGHDT, CDR2 YNNKEL (reference sequence). The CDR3 loop is CASSQEVQRGRYNEQFF.

J is TRBJ1-1 and V is TRBV6-1; TCRdb names TRBD1, which stays unverified in the absence of DNA. The CDR3 runs to 15 residues. Germline CDR1 and CDR2: MNHNS and SASEGT. This CDR3 reads CASSGAGTGGAEAFF.